The 25 T cell receptor beta chains below all came from one sample that was sequenced in a study of T cells in Graves' hyperthyroidism and ophthalmopathy. RNA transcripts yielded amplified TCR beta CDR3 regions. A set of HTBI primers served as the primers for a first-round RT-PCR of the TCR CDR3. Using its own MiXCR run on the multiplex PCR reads, TCRdb lists one record per CDR3 protein. This table has a few hundred thousand distinct CDR3 sequences, approximately 14% appearing once. The specimen was blood. The receptors shown here come from a middle-aged woman with Graves' hyperthyroidism.

In regard to this clonotype: Since no conserved phenylalanine or tryptophan closes the CDR3, a read error is the likely cause. The genes are TRBV20-1 and TRBJ2-1; TRBD1 might be the D (6 bases). Germline assignment: CDR1 DFQATT and CDR2 SNEGSKA (reference sequence). This CDR3 is 16 amino acids long. With 0 bases removed from V and 1 base from J, the gap between germline ends came to 13 bases. This CDR3 reads CSARDPGTTSYNEQFL. DNA for the CDR3: TGCAGTGCTAGAGATCCCGGGACAACGTCCTACAATGAGCAGTTCCTC.

The table lists this clonotype with many counts. The V call is TRBV30, the J call TRBJ2-5, with 10 positions matching TRBD2. The CDR3 extends over 13 amino acids. Germline V lookup: CDR1 GTSNPN, CDR2 SVGIG (reference sequence). The junction had 4 bases not matched to a gene; V was cut back by 4 bases and J by 5 bases. The CDR3, as DNA: TGTGCCTGGACTAGCGGGAGTATCGAGACCCAGTACTTC. Translation gives CAWTSGSIETQYF. Supplemented by reference TRBV30 and TRBJ2-5, the full variable domain reads SQTIHQWPATLVQPVGSPLSLECTVEGTSNPNLYWYRQAAGRGLQLLFYSVGIGQISSEVPQNLSASRPQDRQFILSSKKLLLSDSGFYLCAWTSGSIETQYFGPGTRLLVL.

This clonotype was observed a few times. V gene TRBV6-1 combines with J gene TRBJ2-7; 8 positions match TRBD2. The trim removed 0 bases at V and 5 bases at J, leaving 9 bases unmatched. Germline CDR1 reads MNHNS; CDR2 reads SASEGT. The CDR3 covers 16 residues. This CDR3 is CASSEAPAGGIHEQYF. The DNA for the CDR3 is TGTGCCAGCAGTGAAGCGCCGGCGGGAGGAATCCACGAGCAGTACTTC.

V and J are TRBV4-1 and TRBJ2-2, with D possibly TRBD2 on 6 matching bases. The ends were cut back, 0 bases at V and 0 bases at J, with 11 bases in the middle. Germline CDR1 reads MGHRA; CDR2 reads YSYEKL. This CDR3 region has 17 residues. As DNA, the CDR3 is TGCGCCAGCAGCCAAGATCCGGGGACTGCGAACACCGGGGAGCTGTTTTTT. This gives the protein CASSQDPGTANTGELFF.

The rearrangement joins TRBV7-9 to TRBJ1-4; D uncertain. V lost 5 bases and J 8 bases, leaving 15 bases between the germline ends. CDR1 is SEHNR and CDR2 is FQNEAQ in the germline V gene (reference sequence). The CDR3 loop spans 14 amino acids. This chain's CDR3 is CASSGRRTGEKLFF. For the CDR3, the DNA is TGTGCCAGCAGCGGCCGACGGACGGGAGAAAAACTGTTTTTT.

This sequence joins TRBV18 and TRBJ2-1; tentatively, D is TRBD2 (6 bases). Trimming took 2 bases from V and 7 from J, leaving 24 bases between them. The CDR3 runs to 18 residues. CDR1 and CDR2 (germline): KGHSH, LQKENI. CDR3 DNA sequence: TGTGCCAGCTCACCATTAGGCGGGACCCCCGCGGGGACTAATGAGCAGTTCTTC. It encodes CASSPLGGTPAGTNEQFF.

This clonotype appeared many times. The chain combines TRBV3-1 with TRBJ1-3; a weak D match, TRBD1 (6 bases). CDR1 is LGHDT, CDR2 YNNKEL, per germline (reference sequence). Trimming took 5 bases from V and 0 from J, leaving 14 bases between them. The CDR3 contains 16 residues. The CDR3 reads CASSEGQLLSGNTIYF. CDR3 DNA sequence: TGTGCCAGCAGCGAAGGACAGCTTCTCTCTGGAAACACCATATATTTT.

This clonotype was observed many times. The V and J genes are TRBV5-1 and TRBJ2-7; D unclear. Per germline, CDR1 SGHRS and CDR2 YFSETQ. This CDR3 spans 16 amino acids. V gave up 0 bases and J gave up 0 bases, with 13 bases separating them. CDR3 sequence (DNA): TGCGCCAGCAGCTTGGCCTTTCCGGGCGACTCCTACGAGCAGTACTTC. It yields the protein CASSLAFPGDSYEQYF.

At least ten counts were recorded for this clonotype. The rearrangement links TRBV10-3 to TRBJ1-1; a weak D match, TRBD1 (6 bases). The CDR3 extends over 14 amino acids. Germline V CDR1 and CDR2: ENHRY, SYGVKD. CDR3 nucleotides: TGTGCGATTCGGGGAGGACAGCTGAACACTGAAGCTTTCTTT. The encoded protein is CAIRGGQLNTEAFF.

This clonotype showed up many times. The chain links TRBV14 to TRBJ2-5, with TRBD1 identical over 7 bases. The CDR3 is 16 amino acids. Unmatched junction bases numbered 9, after V lost 4 bases and J lost 1 base. From germline, CDR1 is SGHDN and CDR2 FVKESK. CDR3 coding DNA: TGTGCCAGCAGCCCGGCCGGGACAGCAAGCCAAGAGACCCAGTACTTC. Translation: CASSPAGTASQETQYF.

Ten or more counts support this clonotype. The genes are TRBV5-1 and TRBJ2-3; 9 bases map to TRBD2. Losses at the gene ends were 0 bases for V and 2 bases for J; bases not matched to a gene: 4. CDR1 is SGHRS and CDR2 is YFSETQ in the germline V gene. The CDR3 runs 16 residues. CDR3 sequence: CASSLGLAGHTDTQYF. The CDR3 nucleotides read TGCGCCAGCAGCTTGGGCCTAGCGGGACACACAGATACGCAGTATTTT.

Only a few counts were recorded for this clonotype. The rearrangement uses TRBV27 and TRBJ2-3, with 12 bases fitting TRBD2. The germline CDR1 and CDR2 sequences are MNHEY and SMNVEV (reference sequence). The V and J ends lost 4 bases and 1 base, in that order; junction bases with no gene match: 9. The CDR3 runs 18 residues. The CDR3 loop is CASSSLAGGPWGTDTQYF. The CDR3 DNA sequence: TGTGCCAGCAGTTCTCTAGCGGGAGGGCCTTGGGGCACAGATACGCAGTATTTT.

This clonotype was picked up a small number of times. The CDR3 nucleotides read TGCAGCGTTATTGGTTTACAGACCTATGGCTACACCTTC. It encodes CSVIGLQTYGYTF. The chain recombines TRBV29-1 with TRBJ1-2; D unresolved. This CDR3 region has 13 residues. In germline, CDR1 is SQVTM, CDR2 ANQGSEA. V was pared by 5 bases and J by 4 bases, with 14 bases between.

This clonotype was found many times. This chain uses TRBV11-2 with TRBJ2-1; 15 bases align to TRBD2. CDR3 length equals 13 residues. J lost 9 bases, V lost 11 bases, and 5 bases had no gene match. The germline CDR1 and CDR2 sequences are SGHAT and FQNNGV. The CDR3 is CAVRTSGRVEQFF. CDR3 nucleotide sequence: TGTGCCGTAAGGACTAGCGGGAGGGTTGAGCAGTTCTTC.

This clonotype was detected only a few times. This rearrangement joins TRBV20-1 to TRBJ2-5, with 9 nucleotides matching TRBD1. CDR1 is DFQATT, CDR2 SNEGSKA, per germline (reference sequence). CDR3 length: 14 residues. V was pared by 4 bases and J by 5 bases, with 8 bases of the junction left unmatched. The CDR3 DNA reads as TGCAGTGCTACCGGGACAGGGATGGGGGAGACCCAGTACTTC. It encodes CSATGTGMGETQYF.

This rearrangement joins TRBV20-1 to TRBJ2-3, with a weak D call TRBD2 (5 bases). Germline CDR1 is DFQATT and CDR2 is SNEGSKA (reference sequence). This CDR3 has 17 residues. The V end was cut by 3 bases, the J end by 1 base, with 20 bases between. In DNA, the CDR3 is TGCAGTGCTAGTCACCTCCGTGACGGGGATCGCACAGATACGCAGTATTTT. It is translated as CSASHLRDGDRTDTQYF.

This clonotype was recorded a few times. The J gene is TRBJ1-3, the V gene TRBV6-1; 7 nucleotides agree with TRBD1. The V segment lost 5 bases and the J segment 0 bases; nucleotides outside the gene matches: 7. The CDR3 totals 16 residues. Germline V gene sequence: CDR1 MNHNS, CDR2 SASEGT. The CDR3 DNA follows: TGTGCCAGCAGTCGGACCGGGACAGTCTCTGGAAACACCATATATTTT. Translation gives CASSRTGTVSGNTIYF.

The table lists this clonotype with a few counts. The chain joins TRBV12-3 or TRBV12-4 to TRBJ1-6; D is ambiguous. CDR3 length: 17 residues. Trimming pared 3 bases from V and 4 bases from J, leaving 16 bases between. CDR3 sequence (DNA): TGTGCCAGCAGTTTGAAGCTTAACCCCCTTTATAATTCACCCCTCCACTTT. It encodes CASSLKLNPLYNSPLHF.

The chain couples TRBV14 to TRBJ2-3, with D hard to call. Deletions cut 0 bases from V and 5 bases from J, with 12 bases between. The germline V gene has CDR1 SGHDN and CDR2 FVKESK. The CDR3 totals 15 residues. CDR3 residues: CASSQEALFGDTQYF. The CDR3 DNA reads as TGTGCCAGCAGCCAAGAAGCCCTCTTTGGAGATACGCAGTATTTT.

V and J are TRBV28 and TRBJ2-1; weak D call: TRBD2 (5 bases). This CDR3 has 16 amino acids. Looked up from germline, CDR1 is MDHEN and CDR2 is SYDVKM. Trimming removed 6 bases from V and 3 bases from J, with 18 bases in between. Written as DNA, the CDR3 is TGTGCCAGCAGAACAAGACTACTATCGAACTACAATGAGCAGTTCTTC. It yields the protein CASRTRLLSNYNEQFF.

The V gene is TRBV14, the J gene TRBJ1-3; unclear D gene. This CDR3 has 15 residues. The germline CDR1 and CDR2 sequences are SGHDN and FVKESK. V shed 3 bases and J shed 7 bases, with 16 bases lying between them. This CDR3 is CASSHLPFSGNTIYF. The CDR3 nucleotides read TGTGCCAGCAGCCATCTTCCATTTTCCGGTAACACCATATATTTT.

The chain employs TRBV28 and TRBJ1-1, with 9 positions matching TRBD1. The CDR3 length is 18 residues. Germline CDR1 MDHEN, CDR2 SYDVKM. V was pared by 2 bases and J by 0 bases, with 10 bases of the junction left unmatched. The CDR3 loop reads CASSLSRTGAGMNTEAFF. CDR3 nucleotide sequence: TGTGCCAGCAGTTTAAGTCGGACAGGGGCGGGGATGAACACTGAAGCTTTCTTT. The complete variable domain, with remaining parts taken from reference TRBV28 and TRBJ1-1, reads DVKVTQSSRYLVKRTGEKVFLECVQDMDHENMFWYRQDPGLGLRLIYFSYDVKMKEKGDIPEGYSVSREKKERFSLILESASTNQTSMYLCASSLSRTGAGMNTEAFFGQGTRLTVV.

The chain is built from TRBV28 and TRBJ2-2, with TRBD1 matching 7 bases. CDR3 size: 16 residues. The junction had 12 bases not matched to a gene; V was cut back by 7 bases and J by 4 bases. In germline, CDR1 is MDHEN, CDR2 SYDVKM. CDR3 DNA sequence: TGTGCCAGCACCATAGGGGGCAGGGGCGGCACCGGGGAGCTGTTTTTT. It specifies CASTIGGRGGTGELFF.

This clonotype has a single count. The J gene is TRBJ2-5, the V gene TRBV5-1; D gene ambiguous. Germline assignment: CDR1 SGHRS and CDR2 YFSETQ. The germline V and J ends were trimmed by 2 bases and 5 bases, with 13 bases remaining between them. The CDR3 covers 14 residues. This chain's CDR3 is CASSFGAVEETQYF. CDR3 nucleotide sequence: TGCGCCAGCAGCTTCGGAGCAGTCGAGGAGACCCAGTACTTC.

This clonotype was detected many times. This chain joins TRBV20-1 and TRBJ1-5, with TRBD1 as a possible D gene (5 bases). Trimming left V 6 bases short and J 4 bases short, with 13 bases between. The CDR3 contains 13 residues. Germline CDR1 reads DFQATT; CDR2 reads SNEGSKA (reference sequence). CDR3 loop: CSATGTMNQPQHF. The CDR3, as DNA: TGCAGTGCGACCGGGACTATGAATCAGCCCCAGCATTTT.